The T cell receptor beta chain described here comes from a study of cytomegalovirus exposure and HLA in healthy donors. General study findings and limits: While the bulk of TCR sequences proved rare, some public TCRs turned up in many donors. An Asian-associated ancestry cluster reportedly showed fewer N-insertions than the roughly 700-donor mean in a later analysis.

Primers: 60 Vbeta forward and 13 Jbeta reverse. In the authors' methods: A later analysis tallied 87 million or so unique TCR beta chains, approximately 11 million of them shared. The protocol was immunoSEQ multiplex PCR, while the TCRdb copy is restricted to in-frame clones and leaves out a portion. V and J calls and clone size are given by that table; D and trimming were obtained from the DNA. The table lists 100,000 or so clones, 76% of them singletons, with roughly 8% in the top ten. Of note for this clone: What it binds is not known.

The receptor's source is a man aged 40-49 years in good health and CMV-seropositive. The specimen sequenced was PBMCs.

Here the CDR3 reads CASNPGQGNSPLHF. Here the CDR3 DNA reads TGTGCCAGCAACCCGGGACAGGGGAATTCACCCCTCCACTTT. The gene calls are TRBV28 and TRBJ1-6, with 10 nucleotides matching TRBD1. Trimming at V came to 7 bases and at J to 7 bases, leaving 4 bases not matched to a gene. This CDR3 region has 14 residues. The V gene's germline CDR1 is MDHEN and CDR2 SYDVKM.